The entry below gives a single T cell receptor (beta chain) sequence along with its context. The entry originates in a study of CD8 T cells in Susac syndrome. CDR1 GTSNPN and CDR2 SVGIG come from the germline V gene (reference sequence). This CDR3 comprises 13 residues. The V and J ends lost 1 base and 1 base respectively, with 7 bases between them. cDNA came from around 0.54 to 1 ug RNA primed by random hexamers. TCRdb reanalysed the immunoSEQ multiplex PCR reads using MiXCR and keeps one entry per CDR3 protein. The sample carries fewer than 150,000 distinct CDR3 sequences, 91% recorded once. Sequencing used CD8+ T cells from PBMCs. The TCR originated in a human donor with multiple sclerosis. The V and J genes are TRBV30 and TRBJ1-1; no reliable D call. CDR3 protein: CAWSDDWNTEAFF. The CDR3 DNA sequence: TGTGCCTGGAGTGACGACTGGAACACTGAAGCTTTCTTT.